A single sample gave rise to the 11 T cell receptor beta chains below, sequenced in a study of T cell responses to AZD1222 COVID-19 vaccine. The assay was immunoSEQ multiplex PCR, and TCRdb's table has in-frame clones only and misses some. The repertoire has about 100,000 clones, about 87% of them found once; the top ten carry roughly 1.8%. The specimen was peripheral blood, collected on day 0 of AZD1222 vaccination. The receptors shown here come from an adult in good health.

This clone was recorded only once. This chain connects TRBV6-2 or TRBV6-3 to TRBJ2-7; 8 nucleotides match TRBD1. J gave up 3 bases and V 2 bases, and 6 bases lay outside the gene matches. Germline V CDR1 and CDR2: MNHEY, SVGEGT. The length of the CDR3 is 15 residues. The CDR3 bases are TGTGCCAGCAGTTACGCGACAGGGGTACGCTACGAGCAGTACTTC. Translating gives CASSYATGVRYEQYF.

The rearrangement joins TRBV27 to TRBJ1-4; D not certain. V was cut by 2 bases and J by 10 bases, with 14 bases left in between. This CDR3 is built from 14 residues. Germline CDR1 is MNHEY and CDR2 is SMNVEV (reference sequence). Here the CDR3 DNA reads TGTGCCAGCAGTTTAGGGCCAACTAGTAGAAAACTGTTTTTT. It is translated as CASSLGPTSRKLFF.

The chain's CDR3 is CASSQHFPGLAGGLGETQYF. In nucleotides, the CDR3 is TGTGCCAGCAGCCAACACTTTCCGGGACTAGCGGGAGGGCTAGGAGAGACCCAGTACTTC. The chain couples TRBV3-1 (or the pseudogene TRBV3-2) to TRBJ2-5; 16 nucleotides line up with TRBD2. With 2 bases clipped from V and 4 bases from J, the junction kept 13 bases outside the gene matches. This CDR3 has 20 residues. Germline values: CDR1 LGHDT, CDR2 YNNKEL (reference sequence).

The genes are TRBV14 and TRBJ1-5; D possibly corresponds to TRBD1 (5 bases). Germline V gene data show CDR1 as SGHDN and CDR2 as FVKESK. The CDR3 is 14 residues long. V was shortened by 1 base and J by 7 bases, with 11 bases between the two germline ends. The CDR3 loop reads CASSQGGTDQPQHF. The CDR3 nucleotides read TGTGCCAGCAGCCAAGGGGGGACCGACCAGCCCCAGCATTTT.

The chain links TRBV4-3 to TRBJ2-7; 8 bases match TRBD1. CDR3 length equals 13 residues. Trimming removed 4 bases from V and 10 bases from J; junction bases left unmatched: 9. In germline, CDR1 is LGHNA, CDR2 YSLEER. The chain's CDR3 is CASSPGDRSLQYF. The CDR3 bases are TGCGCCAGCAGCCCCGGGGACAGGTCACTACAGTACTTC.

This clone is a singleton in its sample. V and J are TRBV13 and TRBJ1-4; D not certain. The CDR3 contains 17 residues. Germline lookup yields CDR1 PRHDT and CDR2 FYEKMQ (reference sequence). V shed 4 bases and J shed 0 bases, with 15 bases lying between them. The CDR3 here is CASSSHSRAATNEKLFF. CDR3 bases: TGTGCCAGCAGCTCCCATAGCCGGGCTGCAACTAATGAAAAACTGTTTTTT.

The chain joins TRBV18 to TRBJ2-7; 7 bases match TRBD2. V shed 2 bases and J 6 bases; nucleotides not matched to a gene: 19. Germline CDR1 and CDR2: KGHSH and LQKENI. This CDR3 comprises 18 residues. CDR3 coding DNA: TGTGCCAGCTCACCAAATTTACGTTCGGCGGGAGCTATTGGCGAGCAGTACTTC. This sequence encodes CASSPNLRSAGAIGEQYF.

The chain couples TRBV9 to TRBJ2-6, with D possibly matching TRBD1 (6 bases). Trimming stripped 1 base from V and 2 bases from J, with 7 bases between. The CDR3 is made up of 15 amino acids. CDR1 and CDR2 (germline): SGDLS, YYNGEE. The CDR3 DNA reads TGTGCCAGCAGCGTACGGACAGCTGGGGCCAACGTCCTGACTTTC. The encoded protein is CASSVRTAGANVLTF.

The chain carries TRBV24-1 and TRBJ1-1; D perhaps matches TRBD1 (6 bases). Germline loops: CDR1 KGHDR, CDR2 SFDVKD. V lost 3 bases and J lost 10, with 11 bases in between. The CDR3 sequence is 12 residues long. The CDR3 protein is CATSDQPGAAFF. DNA for the CDR3: TGTGCCACCAGTGATCAACCAGGGGCAGCTTTCTTT.

The genes are TRBV10-3 and TRBJ1-2, with D possibly matching TRBD1 (6 bases). The V gene lost 4 bases and the J gene lost 6 bases, with 21 bases spanning the gap. Germline assignment: CDR1 ENHRY and CDR2 SYGVKD. CDR3 size: 16 residues. The CDR3 is CAISVSPGGGHDGYTF. The CDR3 DNA reads as TGTGCCATCAGTGTATCCCCAGGTGGGGGGCACGATGGCTACACCTTC.

The CDR3 region is CASSLSGHHAVEETEAFF. The CDR3 coding sequence is TGTGCCAGCAGCTTGTCTGGGCACCATGCCGTTGAAGAAACTGAAGCTTTCTTT. The chain uses TRBV5-6 and TRBJ1-1; no clear D gene. The CDR3 is made up of 18 amino acids. The germline V and J ends were trimmed by 1 base and 5 bases, with 24 bases remaining between them. CDR1 SGHDT and CDR2 YYEEEE come from the germline V gene. The full variable domain, in which reference TRBV5-6 and TRBJ1-1 provide the parts outside the CDR3, is DAGVTQSPTHLIKTRGQQVTLRCSPKSGHDTVSWYQQALGQGPQFIFQYYEEEERQRGNFPDRFSGHQFPNYSSELNVNALLLGDSALYLCASSLSGHHAVEETEAFFGQGTRLTVV.